What follows are 13 T cell receptor beta chains derived from one specimen sequenced in a study of TIL therapy for anti-PD-1-resistant metastatic lung cancer. The immunoSEQ assay was v3. Using immunoSEQ multiplex PCR, the repertoire was profiled, and TCRdb retains in-frame clones only, with some absent. Of 95,000 or so clones in the sample, roughly two thirds were seen once. The time point denotes: pre-treatment sample, taken before nivolumab and TIL therapy. The tumor samples were excised metastases, mostly pleural nodules or supraclavicular lymph nodes. Specimen: tumor tissue, collected at baseline. Source of these receptors: a person between 25 and 80 years old with non-small cell lung cancer.

The gene calls are TRBV5-6 and TRBJ2-1; 7 bases map to TRBD1. The CDR3 spans 16 residues. Germline CDR1 is SGHDT and CDR2 is YYEEEE. Trimming cost V 2 bases and J 1 base; bases outside gene matches: 6. The CDR3 bases are TGTGCCAGCAGCTTCCCCTGGGACAGATCCTACAATGAGCAGTTCTTC. It translates to CASSFPWDRSYNEQFF.

The CDR3 DNA reads as TGTGCCAGCAGTTACTCGACTAACGCCTACGAGCAGTACTTC. It codes for CASSYSTNAYEQYF. The chain employs TRBV6-5 and TRBJ2-7; D is perhaps TRBD2 (5 bases). The germline CDR1 and CDR2 sequences are MNHEY and SVGAGI. CDR3 length equals 14 residues. Trimming pared 0 bases from V and 2 bases from J, leaving 8 bases between.

This clone has a single count. V is TRBV3-1 (or the pseudogene TRBV3-2) and J is TRBJ2-5, with 11 bases fitting TRBD1. This CDR3 comprises 16 residues. Trimming took 4 bases from V and 4 from J; bases not matched to a gene: 8. Germline V lookup: CDR1 LGHDT, CDR2 YNNKEL (reference sequence). The CDR3 protein is CASSPTDRGRGETQYF. CDR3 nucleotides: TGTGCCAGCAGCCCTACGGACAGGGGGCGAGGAGAGACCCAGTACTTC.

The sample holds a few counts of this clone. The sample carries other DNA sequences with the same CDR3. V and J are TRBV5-5 and TRBJ2-5, with TRBD1 matching over 7 bases. V lost 10 bases, J lost 4 bases, and 10 bases stayed unmatched. In germline, CDR1 is SGHKS, CDR2 YYEKEE (reference sequence). The CDR3 totals 13 residues. CDR3 residues: CAGAGTEGETQYF. The CDR3 region has the DNA TGTGCCGGTGCCGGGACAGAGGGAGAGACCCAGTACTTC. The variable domain in full, with the rest retrieved from reference TRBV5-5 and TRBJ2-5, is DAGVTQSPTHLIKTRGQQVTLRCSPISGHKSVSWYQQVLGQGPQFIFQYYEKEERGRGNFPDRFSARQFPNYSSELNVNALLLGDSALYLCAGAGTEGETQYFGPGTRLLVL.

This clone was detected many times. V usage is TRBV7-8 and J usage is TRBJ2-5; tentatively, D is TRBD2 (5 bases). Germline assignment: CDR1 SGHVS and CDR2 FQNEAQ. There are 15 residues in the CDR3. With 2 bases removed from V and 3 bases from J, the gap between germline ends came to 13 bases. This CDR3 is CASSLWRQAKETQYF. The CDR3 DNA follows: TGTGCCAGCAGCTTATGGAGGCAGGCGAAAGAGACCCAGTACTTC.

CDR3 DNA: TGTGCCAGCAGCTTATTATCGGGCAGTTTGCATTTT. Its translation: CASSLLSGSLHF. The chain recombines TRBV7-9 with TRBJ1-5, with D unclear. CDR3 length: 12 residues. Trimming removed 2 bases at V and 15 bases at J, with 14 bases between. Looked up from germline, CDR1 is SEHNR and CDR2 is FQNEAQ (reference sequence). Based on the CDR3 plus reference TRBV7-9 and TRBJ1-5, the full variable domain is DTGVSQNPRHKITKRGQNVTFRCDPISEHNRLYWYRQTLGQGPEFLTYFQNEAQLEKSRLLSDRFSAERPKGSFSTLEIQRTEQGDSAMYLCASSLLSGSLHFGDGTRLSIL.

The rearrangement uses TRBV12-3 or TRBV12-4 and TRBJ1-5; possible D gene TRBD1, 6 bases. V dropped 3 bases and J dropped 15 bases, with 12 bases sitting between them. The CDR3 sequence is 11 residues long. The CDR3 DNA reads as TGTGCCAGCAGTTTTGGGGGCCTGATGCATTTT. The encoded protein is CASSFGGLMHF.

This clone came up a few times. The chain has TRBV5-4 and TRBJ1-4, with TRBD1 identical over 7 bases. After removal of 0 bases from V and 5 bases from J, the junction contained 7 bases not matched to a gene. In germline, CDR1 is SGHNT, CDR2 YYREEE (reference sequence). The CDR3 runs 16 residues. The CDR3 DNA reads as TGTGCCAGCAGCTTGGCGCCCACAGGGGTGAATGAAAAACTGTTTTTT. Its translation: CASSLAPTGVNEKLFF.

The J gene is TRBJ2-7, the V gene TRBV18; TRBD2 matches 11 bases. V lost 5 bases and J lost 3; bases outside the gene matches: 6. This CDR3 has 15 residues. Germline CDR1 KGHSH, CDR2 LQKENI. The CDR3 sequence: CASSAGTSGYYEQYF. DNA of the CDR3: TGTGCCAGCTCAGCCGGGACTAGCGGATACTACGAGCAGTACTTC.

The rearrangement links TRBV5-1 to TRBJ2-1; TRBD2 is a possible D gene (6 bases). Germline CDR1 and CDR2: SGHRS and YFSETQ. Trimming pared 0 bases from V and 6 bases from J, leaving 19 bases between. The CDR3 consists of 17 residues. Here the CDR3 DNA reads TGCGCCAGCAGCTTGGACTTAACTAGCCGGAGAGGCAATGAGCAGTTCTTC. Protein product: CASSLDLTSRRGNEQFF. The variable domain in full, with the rest retrieved from reference TRBV5-1 and TRBJ2-1, is KAGVTQTPRYLIKTRGQQVTLSCSPISGHRSVSWYQQTPGQGLQFLFEYFSETQRNKGNFPGRFSGRQFSNSRSEMNVSTLELGDSALYLCASSLDLTSRRGNEQFFGPGTRLTVL.

J is TRBJ2-7 and V is TRBV4-2; 8 bases match TRBD1. There are 15 residues in the CDR3. V trimming: 3 bases; J trimming: 2 bases; junction bases outside the gene matches: 6. CDR1 is LGHNA and CDR2 is YNFKEQ in the germline V gene. CDR3 nucleotide sequence: TGTGCCAGCAGCCAGGATGAACAGGGGGCCTACGAGCAGTACTTC. This codes for CASSQDEQGAYEQYF.

The gene calls are TRBV9 and TRBJ1-1; D might be TRBD1 (6 bases). CDR1 and CDR2 from the germline V gene are SGDLS and YYNGEE. The CDR3 has 15 amino acids. V lost 6 bases and J 1 base, leaving 16 bases between the germline ends. The CDR3 protein is CASTRGGLRNTEAFF. The CDR3 coding sequence is TGTGCCAGCACCCGAGGGGGGCTGCGGAACACTGAAGCTTTCTTT.

This chain connects TRBV6-5 to TRBJ2-7, with D possibly matching TRBD1 (6 bases). Germline loops: CDR1 MNHEY, CDR2 SVGAGI. CDR3 length: 13 residues. The ends were cut back, 6 bases at V and 6 bases at J, with 15 bases in the middle. The CDR3 sequence is CASSRSYRAEQYF. The CDR3 region has the DNA TGTGCCAGCAGCCGATCCTACAGGGCCGAGCAGTACTTC.